This T cell receptor (beta chain) stems from a study of shared clonotypes between healthy human individuals. The study, taken as a whole, reports: Clonotypes that were shared across a handful of donors made up around 5.5% of naive CD4 clonotypes.

Measured with immunoSEQ multiplex PCR; TCRdb has only the in-frame clones, and not every one. The sample records under 550,000 clones, almost 97% being singletons. Regarding this clone: The antigen remains unidentified.

The specimen was naive CD4+ T cells sorted from blood. The subset: CD45RA+ positively selected. The TCR originated in a woman under 40 in good health.

DNA of the CDR3: TGTGCCAAATCGACAGGGCCCTTCCAGATTTACAATGAGCAGTTCTTC. Amino acid sequence: CAKSTGPFQIYNEQFF. The chain recombines TRBV19 with TRBJ2-1, with TRBD1 matching 7 bases. The germline V gene encodes CDR1 LNHDA and CDR2 SQIVND (reference sequence). Germline trimming cut 10 bases from V and 4 bases from J; bases unmatched to any gene: 16. This CDR3 has 16 amino acids.